These 7 T cell receptor beta chains originate from one sample sequenced in a study of T cells expressing NK-cell markers. TCRdb re-analyzed the 5' RACE reads; it lists each CDR3 protein once, without DNA. The clone table shows under 200,000 distinct CDR3 sequences, with the ten largest holding around 18%. Source material: blood T cells: a sorted CD56 or NKG2C T cell subset, CD4+ or CD8+ T cells, or bulk PBMC T cells (not recorded which). The receptor source for this set is a woman aged 18-70 years in good health.

This sequence joins TRBV4-1 and TRBJ2-7. This CDR3 spans 16 amino acids. Germline-derived CDR1 and CDR2 are MGHRA and YSYEKL. CDR3 region: CASSRPTDEESYEQYF.

The chain uses TRBV6-1 and TRBJ1-6; the D call of TRBD1 rests on TCRdb alone, since no DNA is present to check it. CDR1 MNHNS and CDR2 SASEGT come from the germline V gene. The CDR3 loop spans 18 amino acids. CDR3: CASSERGQGDSYNSPLHF.

This chain connects TRBV12-3 or TRBV12-4 to TRBJ2-5. This CDR3 comprises 14 residues. The CDR3: CASSLSFPQETQYF.

The chain is built from TRBV5-1 and TRBJ1-3; TCRdb picks TRBD1, but there is no DNA to check that call. The CDR3 consists of 16 residues. Germline lookup yields CDR1 SGHRS and CDR2 YFSETQ. CDR3: CASSLVGGSSGNTIYF.

The V call is TRBV5-1, the J call TRBJ2-5; the TCRdb call, TRBD1, lacks DNA for checking. This CDR3 region has 14 residues. From germline, CDR1 is SGHRS and CDR2 YFSETQ. The CDR3 is CASSRDRGFETQYF.

This CDR3 is CSASGGQGPSYEQYF. V gene TRBV20-1 combines with J gene TRBJ2-7; TCRdb's D call of TRBD2 is untestable without DNA. The length of the CDR3 is 15 residues. The germline V gene encodes CDR1 DFQATT and CDR2 SNEGSKA (reference sequence).

The gene calls are TRBV20-1 and TRBJ1-6. This CDR3 comprises 13 residues. The germline gives CDR1 DFQATT, CDR2 SNEGSKA (reference sequence). This chain's CDR3 is CSARDPGDSPLHF.